Presented here are 26 T cell receptor beta chains from one specimen sequenced in a study of blood T cell repertoires in COVID-19. The table came from immunoSEQ multiplex PCR; TCRdb's copy has only in-frame clones and leaves some out. Here the sample spans some 150,000 clones, about 86% being singletons. Sequences were obtained from peripheral blood. The receptors were sampled from a man aged 65-85 years with acute or convalescent COVID-19.

The V gene is TRBV5-6, the J gene TRBJ1-2; D may be TRBD1 (6 bases). V lost 1 base, J lost 7 bases, and 11 bases lay in between. Per germline, CDR1 SGHDT and CDR2 YYEEEE. The CDR3 length is 13 residues. The CDR3 nucleotides are TGTGCCAGCAGCTTGACAGGGTTATCTGGCTACACCTTC. Translating gives CASSLTGLSGYTF.

The rearrangement uses TRBV6-2 or TRBV6-3 and TRBJ2-7; the match to TRBD2 covers 11 bases. CDR3 length: 18 residues. Germline CDR1 reads MNHEY; CDR2 reads SVGEGT. The V and J ends lost 4 bases and 1 base, in that order; junction bases with no gene match: 12. The DNA of the CDR3 is TGTGCCAGCAGTTCACGACTAGCGGGGCTCTCGGAGTCCTACGAGCAGTACTTC. It is translated as CASSSRLAGLSESYEQYF.

The V and J genes are TRBV11-1 and TRBJ2-2; D unclear. CDR3 length: 14 amino acids. Germline lookup yields CDR1 SGHAT and CDR2 FQDESV (reference sequence). V lost 3 bases, J lost 2 bases, and 7 bases lay in between. CDR3 in DNA: TGTGCCAGCAGCTTCCCAGGAAACACCGGGGAGCTGTTTTTT. Translation gives CASSFPGNTGELFF.

The V and J genes are TRBV4-3 and TRBJ2-5, with 10 bases lining up with TRBD2. V dropped 4 bases and J dropped 2; count of bases not matched to a gene: 4. The CDR3 spans 15 residues. Germline V lookup: CDR1 LGHNA, CDR2 YSLEER. The CDR3 sequence: CASSPTSGRQETQYF. CDR3 DNA sequence: TGCGCCAGCAGCCCGACTAGCGGGCGGCAAGAGACCCAGTACTTC.

This rearrangement joins TRBV14 to TRBJ2-7; D uncertain. CDR3 size: 13 residues. The V end was cut by 0 bases, the J end by 4 bases, with 7 bases between. CDR1 and CDR2 (germline): SGHDN, FVKESK. For the CDR3, the DNA is TGTGCCAGCAGCCAAGATTCTGTTTACGAGCAGTACTTC. This codes for CASSQDSVYEQYF.

The rearrangement uses TRBV10-3 and TRBJ1-4; 7 positions match TRBD1. CDR1 is ENHRY and CDR2 is SYGVKD in the germline V gene. J was trimmed by 7 bases and V by 3 bases; bases with no gene match: 11. The CDR3 spans 16 residues. In nucleotides, the CDR3 is TGTGCCATCAGTGACCTGGAACAGGGGAACGGTGAAAAACTGTTTTTT. This sequence encodes CAISDLEQGNGEKLFF.

The chain recombines TRBV13 with TRBJ2-3; 10 nucleotides align to TRBD2. Germline CDR1 and CDR2: PRHDT and FYEKMQ (reference sequence). Trimming cost V 1 base and J 3 bases; bases outside gene matches: 4. The CDR3 loop spans 16 amino acids. The CDR3 protein is CASSLASGSGTDTQYF. For the CDR3, the DNA is TGTGCCAGCAGCTTAGCTAGCGGGAGTGGTACAGATACGCAGTATTTT.

This clone has just one count. This sample also contains other DNA sequences that code for the same CDR3. The V call is TRBV3-1 (or the pseudogene TRBV3-2), the J call TRBJ2-1; D not certain. V lost 0 bases, J lost 5 bases, and 14 bases lay in between. This CDR3 spans 16 amino acids. The germline V gene has CDR1 LGHDT and CDR2 YNNKEL (reference sequence). In DNA, the CDR3 is TGTGCCAGCAGCCAAGATTTATTAGCACGTCACAATGAGCAGTTCTTC. As protein: CASSQDLLARHNEQFF.

J is TRBJ2-5 and V is TRBV2, with a weak D call TRBD2 (5 bases). The length of the CDR3 is 14 residues. Per the germline V gene, CDR1 is SNHLY and CDR2 is FYNNEI. V was shortened by 2 bases and J by 5 bases, with 12 bases between the two germline ends. DNA of the CDR3: TGTGCCAGCAGTGAATTGGTAGGCGGGGAGACCCAGTACTTC. The encoded protein is CASSELVGGETQYF.

The chain joins TRBV28 to TRBJ2-1; 7 bases map to TRBD2. The CDR3 has 13 amino acids. Looked up from germline, CDR1 is MDHEN and CDR2 is SYDVKM. With V trimmed by 1 base and J by 7 bases, 1 base remained unmatched. The CDR3 here is CASSLLRGNEQFF. CDR3 DNA: TGTGCCAGCAGTTTATTGCGGGGGAATGAGCAGTTCTTC.

The genes are TRBV28 and TRBJ1-6; maybe TRBD1 (5 bases). The CDR3 is 15 residues long. The germline V gene has CDR1 MDHEN and CDR2 SYDVKM. V was clipped by 3 bases and J by 10 bases, with 16 bases between them. CDR3 sequence: CASSLGTPVYSPLHF. The DNA for the CDR3 is TGTGCCAGCAGTTTGGGGACTCCAGTATACTCACCCCTCCACTTT.

The chain joins TRBV7-3 to TRBJ2-7; 10 positions agree with TRBD2. V was clipped by 5 bases and J by 4 bases; unmatched bases: 8. Germline-derived CDR1 and CDR2 are SGHTA and FQGTGA. CDR3 length: 15 amino acids. The CDR3 DNA is TGTGCCAGCAGCCCATCGGCTAGCGGGAGTTACGAGCAGTACTTC. Its protein is CASSPSASGSYEQYF. The whole variable domain, remainder taken from reference TRBV7-3 and TRBJ2-7, is GAGVSQTPSNKVTEKGKYVELRCDPISGHTALYWYRQSLGQGPEFLIYFQGTGAADDSGLPNDRFFAVRPEGSVSTLKIQRTERGDSAVYLCASSPSASGSYEQYFGPGTRLTVT.

The chain recombines TRBV14 with TRBJ2-2; D call uncertain. Deletions cut 7 bases from V and 0 bases from J, with 9 bases between. This CDR3 comprises 14 residues. Germline values: CDR1 SGHDN, CDR2 FVKESK. CDR3 amino acids: CASMRDSNTGELFF. The DNA for the CDR3 is TGTGCCAGCATGCGCGACTCGAACACCGGGGAGCTGTTTTTT.

The chain couples TRBV24-1 to TRBJ2-1, with 9 bases identical to TRBD1. The CDR3 sequence is 16 residues long. V shed 1 base and J 4 bases; nucleotides not matched to a gene: 4. CDR1 and CDR2 (germline): KGHDR, SFDVKD. CDR3 sequence reads: CATSDFTGGPYNEQFF. Here the CDR3 DNA reads TGTGCCACCAGTGATTTCACAGGGGGCCCATACAATGAGCAGTTCTTC.

The genes are TRBV7-2 and TRBJ2-7; 8 bases are a match to TRBD1. Trimming took 5 bases from V and 2 from J; bases not matched to a gene: 5. CDR3 length: 14 residues. Germline CDR1 SGHTA, CDR2 FQGNSA. The CDR3 region is CASSQDRGTYEQYF. The CDR3 nucleotides read TGTGCCAGCAGCCAAGACAGGGGAACCTACGAGCAGTACTTC.

The V call is TRBV7-2, the J call TRBJ1-2; D might be TRBD1 (5 bases). The CDR3 is 14 amino acids. Trimming took off 1 base at V and 2 bases at J, with 8 bases between the two ends. Germline V lookup: CDR1 SGHTA, CDR2 FQGNSA. This CDR3 is CASSLVRGNYGYTF. CDR3 sequence (DNA): TGTGCCAGCAGCTTAGTCCGGGGGAACTATGGCTACACCTTC.

The chain employs TRBV10-3 and TRBJ1-1, with TRBD1 matching over 8 bases. The ends lost 10 bases at V and 5 bases at J; junction bases unmatched: 9. The germline V gene encodes CDR1 ENHRY and CDR2 SYGVKD. This CDR3 has 13 residues. The CDR3 protein is CATETGAGTEAFF. In nucleotides, the CDR3 is TGTGCCACCGAGACAGGGGCGGGGACTGAAGCTTTCTTT.

This clone was detected once. This chain uses TRBV7-6 with TRBJ2-1, with 11 bases that match TRBD2. The CDR3 totals 18 residues. V dropped 4 bases and J dropped 0; count of bases not matched to a gene: 8. Germline V gives CDR1 SGHVS, CDR2 FNYEAQ. DNA of the CDR3: TGTGCCAGCAGCTCGGGACTAGCGGATTCGAGCTCCTACAATGAGCAGTTCTTC. Protein sequence: CASSSGLADSSSYNEQFF.

This clone was picked up a small number of times. This may come from a read error, since a much larger clone is one base off. The chain couples TRBV2 to TRBJ2-7, with D maybe TRBD1 (5 bases). CDR3 length: 11 residues. Germline loops: CDR1 SNHLY, CDR2 FYNNEI. Trimming shortened V by 6 bases and J by 3 bases, and 6 bases separated the two germline ends. This CDR3 is CASRDSYEQYF. Written as DNA, the CDR3 is TGTGCCAGCAGAGACAGCTACGAGCAGTACTTC.

As concerns this clone: At the DNA level, this CDR3 is encoded by other sequences in the same sample as well. V and J are TRBV7-3 and TRBJ2-1, with 7 bases fitting TRBD1. The CDR3 loop spans 15 amino acids. From germline, CDR1 is SGHTA and CDR2 FQGTGA. V was clipped by 3 bases and J by 0 bases; unmatched bases: 2. CDR3 DNA: TGTGCCAGCAGCTTGACAGGGTCCTCCTACAATGAGCAGTTCTTC. This gives the protein CASSLTGSSYNEQFF.

The chain couples TRBV5-1 to TRBJ1-3, with TRBD1 identical over 10 bases. The V segment lost 0 bases and the J segment 3 bases; nucleotides outside the gene matches: 3. Germline V gene data show CDR1 as SGHRS and CDR2 as YFSETQ. The CDR3 length is 16 residues. CDR3 protein: CASSLGDRGGGNTIYF. The CDR3 nucleotides are TGCGCCAGCAGCTTGGGGGACAGGGGCGGTGGAAACACCATATATTTT.

This clone was seen repeatedly, ten times or more. This chain joins TRBV6-5 and TRBJ2-2, with D hard to call. This CDR3 spans 15 amino acids. Germline CDR1 and CDR2: MNHEY and SVGAGI. V lost 0 bases to trimming and J lost 0 bases, with 5 bases between them. The CDR3 region is CASSYSRANTGELFF. The DNA for the CDR3 is TGTGCCAGCAGTTACTCGAGAGCGAACACCGGGGAGCTGTTTTTT.

The V gene is TRBV15, the J gene TRBJ1-5, with TRBD1 matching over 10 bases. J gave up 6 bases and V 4 bases, and 6 bases lay outside the gene matches. The CDR3 totals 15 residues. Germline CDR1 and CDR2: LNHNV and YYDKDF (reference sequence). CDR3 loop: CATSTRQGAGQPQHF. The CDR3 nucleotides are TGTGCCACCAGCACTAGACAGGGGGCCGGTCAGCCCCAGCATTTT.

The J gene is TRBJ2-7, the V gene TRBV5-1; weak D call: TRBD2 (6 bases). The V and J ends lost 0 bases and 2 bases respectively, with 12 bases between them. Germline CDR1 and CDR2: SGHRS and YFSETQ. The CDR3 has 15 amino acids. The CDR3 region has the DNA TGCGCCAGCAGCTTGGAACCGGGACTCACCTACGAGCAGTACTTC. Translated, it gives CASSLEPGLTYEQYF.

This sequence joins TRBV28 and TRBJ1-6; maybe TRBD1 (5 bases). Germline CDR1 and CDR2: MDHEN and SYDVKM. The germline V and J ends were trimmed by 2 bases and 8 bases, with 10 bases remaining between them. The CDR3 is 14 residues long. CDR3 region: CASSLPGEYSPLHF. DNA of the CDR3: TGTGCCAGCAGTTTACCGGGGGAATATTCACCCCTCCACTTT. The full variable domain, rest sourced from reference TRBV28 and TRBJ1-6, is DVKVTQSSRYLVKRTGEKVFLECVQDMDHENMFWYRQDPGLGLRLIYFSYDVKMKEKGDIPEGYSVSREKKERFSLILESASTNQTSMYLCASSLPGEYSPLHFGNGTRLTVT.

The chain uses TRBV3-1 (or the pseudogene TRBV3-2) and TRBJ1-4; D ambiguous. The CDR3 is 17 residues long. Trimming stripped 1 base from V and 1 base from J, with 13 bases between. CDR1 is LGHDT and CDR2 is YNNKEL in the germline V gene (reference sequence). CDR3 DNA: TGTGCCAGCAGCCAAGCCCTAGATTGGCGAACTAATGAAAAACTGTTTTTT. Its protein product is CASSQALDWRTNEKLFF.